This TCR beta chain was recovered during a study of CD8 T cells in ankylosing spondylitis. This clonotype was detected ten times or more. As yet, its antigen is unknown. Researchers built TCR beta libraries using quantitative 5'-RACE with molecular barcodes. TCRdb itself ran the 5' RACE reads through MiXCR, one entry per CDR3 protein. The sample lists 250,000 to 400,000 distinct CDR3 sequences; roughly 12% were seen once. Study-wide points: Clones that were linked to disease were CD8+ and were relatively rare in peripheral blood. Roughly eight highly homologous variants made up a TCR beta motif that seemed to typify ankylosing spondylitis blood.

The CDR3 covers 15 residues. V was shortened by 7 bases and J by 7 bases, with 23 bases between the two germline ends. From germline, CDR1 is MDHEN and CDR2 SYDVKM. Sequenced: blood, either unsorted or a sorted T cell fraction (not recorded which). The origin of this receptor is a female donor with ankylosing spondylitis or in good health (not recorded which). The chain employs TRBV28 and TRBJ2-7, with D possibly TRBD1 on 5 matching bases. CDR3 sequence (DNA): TGTGCCAGCACCCCTAAGCGCAGGGTTGGCCGGGAGCAGTACTTC. It specifies CASTPKRRVGREQYF.